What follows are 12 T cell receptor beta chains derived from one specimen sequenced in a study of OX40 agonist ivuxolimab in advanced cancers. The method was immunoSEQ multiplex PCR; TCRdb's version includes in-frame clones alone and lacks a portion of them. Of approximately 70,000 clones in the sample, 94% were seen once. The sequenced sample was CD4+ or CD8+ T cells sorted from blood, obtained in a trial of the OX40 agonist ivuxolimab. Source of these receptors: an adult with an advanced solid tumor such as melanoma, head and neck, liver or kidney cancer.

DNA of the CDR3: TGTGCCAGCAGCTTAGGGTTAGCCTCACTGGAGACCCAGTACTTC. It is translated as CASSLGLASLETQYF. The chain combines TRBV7-2 with TRBJ2-5, with D unresolved. V lost 1 base and J lost 5, with 14 bases in between. There are 15 residues in the CDR3. Germline values: CDR1 SGHTA, CDR2 FQGNSA.

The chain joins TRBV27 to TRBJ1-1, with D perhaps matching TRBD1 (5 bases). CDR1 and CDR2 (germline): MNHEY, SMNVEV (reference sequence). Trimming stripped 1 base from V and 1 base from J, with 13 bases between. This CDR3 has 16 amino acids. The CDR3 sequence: CASSLYQGNSNTEAFF. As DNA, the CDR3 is TGTGCCAGCAGTTTATACCAGGGTAACTCGAACACTGAAGCTTTCTTT.

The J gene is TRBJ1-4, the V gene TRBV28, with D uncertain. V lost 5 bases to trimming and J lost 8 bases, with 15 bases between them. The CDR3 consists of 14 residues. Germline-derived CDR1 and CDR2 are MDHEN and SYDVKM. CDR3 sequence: CASSPPTWREKLFF. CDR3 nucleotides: TGTGCCAGCAGTCCTCCAACCTGGCGGGAAAAACTGTTTTTT.

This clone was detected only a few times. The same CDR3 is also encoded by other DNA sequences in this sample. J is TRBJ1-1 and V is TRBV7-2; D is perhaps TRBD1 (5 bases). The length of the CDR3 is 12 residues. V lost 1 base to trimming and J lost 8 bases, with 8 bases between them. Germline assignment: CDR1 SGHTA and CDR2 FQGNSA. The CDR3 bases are TGTGCCAGCAGCTTAGGGGGACCCGAAGCTTTCTTT. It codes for CASSLGGPEAFF.

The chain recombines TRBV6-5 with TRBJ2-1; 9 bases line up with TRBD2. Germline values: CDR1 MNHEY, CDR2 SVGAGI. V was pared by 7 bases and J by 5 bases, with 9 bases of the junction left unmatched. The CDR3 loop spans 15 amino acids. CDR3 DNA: TGTGCCAGCATGCCAGCGGGAGGATCCCACAATGAGCAGTTCTTC. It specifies CASMPAGGSHNEQFF.

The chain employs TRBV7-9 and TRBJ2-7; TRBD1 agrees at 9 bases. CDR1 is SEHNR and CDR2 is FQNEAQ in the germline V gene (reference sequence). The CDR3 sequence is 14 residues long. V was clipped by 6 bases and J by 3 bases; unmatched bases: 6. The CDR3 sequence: CASSSDRGDYEQYF. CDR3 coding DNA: TGTGCCAGCAGTTCCGACAGGGGGGACTACGAGCAGTACTTC. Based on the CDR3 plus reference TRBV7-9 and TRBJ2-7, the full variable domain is DTGVSQNPRHKITKRGQNVTFRCDPISEHNRLYWYRQTLGQGPEFLTYFQNEAQLEKSRLLSDRFSAERPKGSFSTLEIQRTEQGDSAMYLCASSSDRGDYEQYFGPGTRLTVT.

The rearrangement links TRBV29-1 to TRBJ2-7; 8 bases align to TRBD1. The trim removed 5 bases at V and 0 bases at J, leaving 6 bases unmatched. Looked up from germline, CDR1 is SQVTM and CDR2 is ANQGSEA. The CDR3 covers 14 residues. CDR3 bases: TGCAGCGTTTTACAGGGGGTAAACTCCTACGAGCAGTACTTC. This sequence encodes CSVLQGVNSYEQYF.

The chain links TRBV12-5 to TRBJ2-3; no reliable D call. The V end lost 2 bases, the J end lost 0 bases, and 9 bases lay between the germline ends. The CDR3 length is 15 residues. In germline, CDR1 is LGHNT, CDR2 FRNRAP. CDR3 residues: CASGLTATSTDTQYF. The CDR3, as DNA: TGTGCTAGTGGTTTGACCGCTACGAGCACAGATACGCAGTATTTT. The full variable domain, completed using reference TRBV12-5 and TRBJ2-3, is DARVTQTPRHKVTEMGQEVTMRCQPILGHNTVFWYRQTMMQGLELLAYFRNRAPLDDSGMPKDRFSAEMPDATLATLKIQPSEPRDSAVYFCASGLTATSTDTQYFGPGTRLTVL.

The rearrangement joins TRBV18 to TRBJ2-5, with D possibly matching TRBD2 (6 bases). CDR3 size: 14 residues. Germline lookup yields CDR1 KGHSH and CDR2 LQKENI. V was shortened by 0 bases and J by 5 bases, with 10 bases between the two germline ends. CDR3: CASSPPGGEETQYF. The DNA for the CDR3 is TGTGCCAGCTCACCACCGGGCGGGGAGGAGACCCAGTACTTC. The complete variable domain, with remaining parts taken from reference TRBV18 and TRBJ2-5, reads NAGVMQNPRHLVRRRGQEARLRCSPMKGHSHVYWYRQLPEEGLKFMVYLQKENIIDESGMPKERFSAEFPKEGPSILRIQQVVRGDSAAYFCASSPPGGEETQYFGPGTRLLVL.

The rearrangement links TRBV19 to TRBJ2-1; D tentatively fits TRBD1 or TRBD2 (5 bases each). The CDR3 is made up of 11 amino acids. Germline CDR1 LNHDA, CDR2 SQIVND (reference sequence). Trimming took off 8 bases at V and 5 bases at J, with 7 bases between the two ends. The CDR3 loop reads CASGTNNEQFF. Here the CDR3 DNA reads TGTGCCAGTGGGACGAACAATGAGCAGTTCTTC.

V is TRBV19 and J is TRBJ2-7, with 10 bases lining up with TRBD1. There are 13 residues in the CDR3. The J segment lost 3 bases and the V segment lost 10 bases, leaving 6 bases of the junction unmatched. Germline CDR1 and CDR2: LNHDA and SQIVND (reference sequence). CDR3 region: CATRDRGNYEQYF. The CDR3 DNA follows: TGTGCCACCCGGGACAGGGGCAACTACGAGCAGTACTTC. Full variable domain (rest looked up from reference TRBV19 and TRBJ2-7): DGGITQSPKYLFRKEGQNVTLSCEQNLNHDAMYWYRQDPGQGLRLIYYSQIVNDFQKGDIAEGYSVSREKKESFPLTVTSAQKNPTAFYLCATRDRGNYEQYFGPGTRLTVT.

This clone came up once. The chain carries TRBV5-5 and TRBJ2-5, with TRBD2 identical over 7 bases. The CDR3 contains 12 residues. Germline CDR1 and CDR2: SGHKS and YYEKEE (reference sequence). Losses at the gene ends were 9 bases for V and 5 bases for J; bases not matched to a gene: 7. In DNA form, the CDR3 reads TGTGCCACCGCGTTCGGGGGGGAGACCCAGTACTTC. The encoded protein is CATAFGGETQYF.